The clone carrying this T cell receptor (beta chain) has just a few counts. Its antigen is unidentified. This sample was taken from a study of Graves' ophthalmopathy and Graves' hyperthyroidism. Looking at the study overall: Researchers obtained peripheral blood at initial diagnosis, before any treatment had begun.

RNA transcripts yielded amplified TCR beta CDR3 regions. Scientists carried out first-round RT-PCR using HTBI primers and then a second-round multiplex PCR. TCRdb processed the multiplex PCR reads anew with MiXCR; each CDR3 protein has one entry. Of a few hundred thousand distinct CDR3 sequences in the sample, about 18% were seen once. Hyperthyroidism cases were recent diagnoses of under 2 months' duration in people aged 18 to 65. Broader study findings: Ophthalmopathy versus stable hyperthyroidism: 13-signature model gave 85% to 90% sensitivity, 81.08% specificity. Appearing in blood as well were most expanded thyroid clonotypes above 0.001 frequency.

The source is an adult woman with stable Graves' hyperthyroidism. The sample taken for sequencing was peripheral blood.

The CDR3 DNA is TGTGCCAGCTCACCCCAACAGGGGGGGAACACTGAAGCTTTCTTT. This codes for CASSPQQGGNTEAFF. The V gene is TRBV18, the J gene TRBJ1-1; TRBD1 aligns across 8 bases. V was clipped by 3 bases and J by 1 base; unmatched bases: 4. In germline, CDR1 is KGHSH, CDR2 LQKENI. The CDR3 is 15 residues long. The whole variable domain, remainder taken from reference TRBV18 and TRBJ1-1, is NAGVMQNPRHLVRRRGQEARLRCSPMKGHSHVYWYRQLPEEGLKFMVYLQKENIIDESGMPKERFSAEFPKEGPSILRIQQVVRGDSAAYFCASSPQQGGNTEAFFGQGTRLTVV.